Listed here are 19 T cell receptor beta chains from one sample, sequenced in a study of T-cell reconstitution after alpha-beta-depleted transplantation in children. Preparation of the TCRbeta library involved a method that used unique molecular identifiers. TCRdb reprocessed the PCR reads via MiXCR and lists one record per CDR3 protein. The sample lists roughly 49,000 distinct CDR3 sequences; roughly 8.7% were seen once. The sequences come from PBMCs, mostly from graft donor cells, collected 60 days after TCRalphabeta/CD19-depleted stem cell transplant. The receptors derive from a male patient aged 2 to 9 who had a stem cell transplant for chronic granulomatous disease, so the T cells may come from the graft donor.

This clonotype appeared a few times. The CDR3 DNA reads as TGTGCCTGGAGTGTACGTCTAGATGGATACTACGAGCAGTACTTC. Protein: CAWSVRLDGYYEQYF. The chain employs TRBV30 and TRBJ2-7; unclear D gene. This CDR3 spans 15 amino acids. V was trimmed by 0 bases and J by 3 bases, leaving 15 bases between them. Looked up from germline, CDR1 is GTSNPN and CDR2 is SVGIG (reference sequence).

This clonotype was picked up a small number of times. V gene TRBV2 combines with J gene TRBJ2-1; TRBD2 matches at 9 bases. Trimming cost V 2 bases and J 4 bases; bases outside gene matches: 6. Germline CDR1 SNHLY, CDR2 FYNNEI. The CDR3 sequence is 16 residues long. CDR3 bases: TGTGCCAGCAGTGAACTAGCGGGAAGGAGGTACAATGAGCAGTTCTTC. It translates to CASSELAGRRYNEQFF. Looking up the rest from reference TRBV2 and TRBJ2-1 gives the full variable domain: EPEVTQTPSHQVTQMGQEVILRCVPISNHLYFYWYRQILGQKVEFLVSFYNNEISEKSEIFDDQFSVERPDGSNFTLKIRSTKLEDSAMYFCASSELAGRRYNEQFFGPGTRLTVL.

This sequence joins TRBV20-1 and TRBJ1-6; a weak D match, TRBD1 (5 bases). The CDR3 runs to 16 residues. Germline V gene data show CDR1 as DFQATT and CDR2 as SNEGSKA (reference sequence). Trimming shortened V by 0 bases and J by 6 bases, and 15 bases separated the two germline ends. CDR3 sequence reads: CSARDATRDPNSPLHF. In DNA form, the CDR3 reads TGCAGTGCTAGAGATGCAACCCGGGACCCTAATTCACCCCTCCACTTT.

This clonotype was observed at least ten times. V gene TRBV5-1 combines with J gene TRBJ1-5; D unclear. V dropped 0 bases and J dropped 2 bases, with 9 bases sitting between them. Germline V gene data show CDR1 as SGHRS and CDR2 as YFSETQ. The CDR3 is 15 amino acids. CDR3 DNA: TGCGCCAGCAGCTTGGGGGCGGGCGGCAATCAGCCCCAGCATTTT. This codes for CASSLGAGGNQPQHF.

In its sample, this clonotype was seen many times. This chain connects TRBV3-1 to TRBJ2-7; the D gene could be TRBD1 or TRBD2 (5 bases each). The germline CDR1 and CDR2 sequences are LGHDT and YNNKEL (reference sequence). The CDR3 loop spans 16 amino acids. With 1 base removed from V and 4 bases from J, the gap between germline ends came to 17 bases. Here the CDR3 DNA reads TGTGCCAGCAGCCAAGTAGGTTTGGGACGGGGATACGAGCAGTACTTC. Protein sequence: CASSQVGLGRGYEQYF.

This clonotype was seen at least ten times. The chain joins TRBV20-1 to TRBJ2-7, with D uncertain. Germline V gene sequence: CDR1 DFQATT, CDR2 SNEGSKA (reference sequence). The V end lost 0 bases, the J end lost 4 bases, and 13 bases lay between the germline ends. The CDR3 covers 14 residues. CDR3 sequence reads: CSARDSGRIYEQYF. CDR3 in DNA: TGCAGTGCTAGAGATTCGGGCAGAATATACGAGCAGTACTTC.

This clonotype is medium-sized in the sample. This chain connects TRBV27 to TRBJ1-1; D is unclear. V dropped 4 bases and J dropped 0 bases, with 9 bases sitting between them. CDR3 length: 14 amino acids. Germline V lookup: CDR1 MNHEY, CDR2 SMNVEV (reference sequence). CDR3 amino acids: CASSSWQMNTEAFF. In DNA form, the CDR3 reads TGTGCCAGCAGTTCGTGGCAGATGAACACTGAAGCTTTCTTT.

This clonotype was counted at least ten times. CDR3 region: CASSFGQGESSYEQYF. The CDR3 nucleotides are TGTGCCAGCAGTTTTGGCCAGGGGGAAAGCTCCTACGAGCAGTACTTC. The gene calls are TRBV27 and TRBJ2-7; 7 positions match TRBD1. With V trimmed by 3 bases and J by 0 bases, 8 bases remained unmatched. The CDR3 spans 16 residues. Germline CDR1 reads MNHEY; CDR2 reads SMNVEV (reference sequence).

In this sample, this clonotype turned up a few times. The V gene is TRBV5-4, the J gene TRBJ2-7; 11 bases are a match to TRBD2. Germline values: CDR1 SGHNT, CDR2 YYREEE (reference sequence). The CDR3 spans 17 residues. Trimming removed 3 bases from V and 1 base from J; junction bases left unmatched: 9. For the CDR3, the DNA is TGTGCCAGCAGCTCCCGATCTAGCGGGAGGCGTTCCTACGAGCAGTACTTC. It specifies CASSSRSSGRRSYEQYF.

This clonotype was recorded at least ten times. The chain uses TRBV15 and TRBJ2-1, with 7 bases lining up with TRBD1. V lost 6 bases, J lost 6 bases, and 11 bases stayed unmatched. CDR1 and CDR2 (germline): LNHNV, YYDKDF (reference sequence). The CDR3 extends over 15 amino acids. In DNA form, the CDR3 reads TGTGCCACCAGAGCCGACAGGGTTGATGTCAATGAGCAGTTCTTC. Translated, it gives CATRADRVDVNEQFF.

In its sample, this clonotype was seen many times. The V gene is TRBV15, the J gene TRBJ2-5; a possible D gene is TRBD2 (5 bases). CDR1 is LNHNV, CDR2 YYDKDF, per germline (reference sequence). The ends were cut back, 0 bases at V and 5 bases at J, with 13 bases in the middle. CDR3 length: 15 amino acids. The CDR3 DNA follows: TGTGCCACCAGCAGAGATGGTTCTAGAGGGGAGACCCAGTACTTC. Residues: CATSRDGSRGETQYF.

There are a few counts of this clonotype. This rearrangement joins TRBV6-1 to TRBJ2-7; the D is unclear. V lost 0 bases to trimming and J lost 3 bases, with 6 bases between them. Germline assignment: CDR1 MNHNS and CDR2 SASEGT. The CDR3 extends over 13 amino acids. CDR3 bases: TGTGCCAGCAGTGAAGCAGTCCTCTACGAGCAGTACTTC. Translation gives CASSEAVLYEQYF.

This clonotype has only a few counts. The CDR3 reads CASTLGTHWAEAFF. CDR3 nucleotides: TGTGCCAGCACCTTGGGGACTCACTGGGCTGAAGCTTTCTTT. This chain uses TRBV21-1 with TRBJ1-1. TRBV21-1 is annotated as a pseudogene. This CDR3 contains 14 residues.

This clonotype was observed a few times. The gene calls are TRBV7-8 and TRBJ1-5; tentatively, D is TRBD1 (5 bases). The V end lost 5 bases, the J end lost 2 bases, and 19 bases lay between the germline ends. The CDR3 covers 17 residues. Germline V lookup: CDR1 SGHVS, CDR2 FQNEAQ. CDR3 nucleotides: TGTGCCAGCAGCCCACTGACGGGACGGAGGGGCAATCAGCCCCAGCATTTT. It codes for CASSPLTGRRGNQPQHF.

This clonotype came up many times. The V and J genes are TRBV7-8 and TRBJ2-7, with a tentative D call TRBD1 (8 bases). The CDR3 consists of 15 residues. Trimming removed 5 bases from V and 1 base from J, with 15 bases in between. Germline CDR1 reads SGHVS; CDR2 reads FQNEAQ. The CDR3 here is CASSKQGGWSYEQYF. The DNA for the CDR3 is TGTGCCAGCAGCAAACAGGGGGGGTGGTCCTACGAGCAGTACTTC.

This clonotype was recorded at least ten times. V usage is TRBV20-1 and J usage is TRBJ2-1; 7 bases agree with TRBD2. Germline CDR1 reads DFQATT; CDR2 reads SNEGSKA (reference sequence). The CDR3 has 17 amino acids. The trim removed 0 bases at V and 6 bases at J, leaving 14 bases unmatched. The CDR3 reads CSARDGVGLVFFNEQFF. The CDR3 coding sequence is TGCAGTGCTAGAGATGGGGTCGGACTAGTTTTCTTCAATGAGCAGTTCTTC.

This clonotype was found many times. The CDR3 sequence is CASSPWRGGGELFF. CDR3 in DNA: TGTGCCAGCTCACCTTGGAGAGGCGGCGGGGAGCTGTTTTTT. The chain recombines TRBV18 with TRBJ2-2, with no clear D. This CDR3 has 14 amino acids. V dropped 3 bases and J dropped 7 bases, with 12 bases sitting between them. Germline lookup yields CDR1 KGHSH and CDR2 LQKENI.

This clonotype was observed many times. The chain employs TRBV19 and TRBJ1-3; D ambiguous. Trimming shortened V by 3 bases and J by 4 bases, and 7 bases separated the two germline ends. In germline, CDR1 is LNHDA, CDR2 SQIVND (reference sequence). This CDR3 is built from 13 residues. CDR3 in amino acids: CASSIISGNTIYF. The CDR3 region has the DNA TGTGCCAGTAGTATCATCTCCGGAAACACCATATATTTT.

This chain joins TRBV12-5 and TRBJ2-5; the match to TRBD1 covers 10 bases. The CDR3 loop spans 19 amino acids. J lost 2 bases, V lost 2 bases, and 14 bases had no gene match. Germline CDR1 reads LGHNT; CDR2 reads FRNRAP. The CDR3 DNA follows: TGTGCTAGTGGTTTGCCACCGGGACAGGGGATGGGATTACAAGAGACCCAGTACTTC. This translates into CASGLPPGQGMGLQETQYF.